This TCR beta chain emerged from a study of early T cells in non-severe SARS-CoV-2 infection (dated by TCRdb to the early 2020s). Some background on the complete study: Because TCR sequencing was done on bulk RNA from unsorted whole blood, the alpha and beta chains could not be paired.

CDR3 length: 14 amino acids, cysteine to phenylalanine. The DNA shown is the 42-base CDR3, in frame from base 1. V loses 6 bases at its end and J loses 0 bases; junction bases beyond the gene matches: 6. CDR1 and CDR2 were assigned from the germline V gene as SQVTM and ANQGSEA. As concerns this clonotype: Its antigen remains unidentified. No base quality information exists; no much larger clone differs at one position.

The investigation overall reported the following: VDJdb matching was skewed toward anti-spike CD8 responses, so virus-specific expansions were likely underestimated and private and CD4 specificities were missed.

This was a case-control study nested in a cohort of healthcare workers in London, UK, who had nasopharyngeal swab PCR tests and blood samples taken every week. Between 23 and 31 March 2020, the week of the UK lockdown, healthcare workers were enrolled and then followed up weekly for as long as 16 weeks. Receptor libraries were prepared by 5' RACE. The instrument was a NextSeq 500. The TCR library protocol attached unique molecular identifiers to individual cDNA molecules to correct for sequencing error and PCR bias. Both TCR alpha and beta chains were sequenced, and tight co-correlation was observed between alpha and beta sequence abundances in each sample. Processing in the source paper ran as follows. V gene, J gene and CDR3 annotation of TCR sequences was performed with Decombinator V4. Expanded TCRs were defined as changing significantly between any two time points under a Poisson model with p below 0.0001. TCR abundances were normalised to the total number of TCRs sequenced per sample and expressed as counts per million. TRAV1-2 paired with TRAJ12, TRAJ20 or TRAJ33 defined MAIT TCRs, while TRAV10 paired with TRAJ18 defined iNKT TCRs. VDJdb, accessed 1 November 2021, was searched for CMV, EBV and SARS-CoV-2 annotated TCRs, excluding TCRs annotated for multiple antigens. TCRdb cleaned the public reads at Q25 with fastp, built clones with MiXCR and kept in-frame beta chains. A single entry per CDR3 protein holds the most common genes and DNA from its merged rows. What appears here as the V and J calls and clone size reflects TCRdb's work, not the paper's. The sample has more than 90,000 distinct CDR3 sequences on record, 13% of them singletons. The leading ten clones occupy about 2% of the sample.

This TCR derives from an adult who was a healthcare worker with PCR-confirmed SARS-CoV-2 infection or an uninfected control (not recorded which). Sequenced sample: whole blood. The chain was built from TRBV29-1 and TRBJ2-7, and TRBD2 aligns with 9 junction nucleotides. The CDR3: CSVRYSGGSYEQYF. The DNA sequence is as follows: TGCAGCGTCCGATATAGCGGGGGCTCCTACGAGCAGTACTTC.